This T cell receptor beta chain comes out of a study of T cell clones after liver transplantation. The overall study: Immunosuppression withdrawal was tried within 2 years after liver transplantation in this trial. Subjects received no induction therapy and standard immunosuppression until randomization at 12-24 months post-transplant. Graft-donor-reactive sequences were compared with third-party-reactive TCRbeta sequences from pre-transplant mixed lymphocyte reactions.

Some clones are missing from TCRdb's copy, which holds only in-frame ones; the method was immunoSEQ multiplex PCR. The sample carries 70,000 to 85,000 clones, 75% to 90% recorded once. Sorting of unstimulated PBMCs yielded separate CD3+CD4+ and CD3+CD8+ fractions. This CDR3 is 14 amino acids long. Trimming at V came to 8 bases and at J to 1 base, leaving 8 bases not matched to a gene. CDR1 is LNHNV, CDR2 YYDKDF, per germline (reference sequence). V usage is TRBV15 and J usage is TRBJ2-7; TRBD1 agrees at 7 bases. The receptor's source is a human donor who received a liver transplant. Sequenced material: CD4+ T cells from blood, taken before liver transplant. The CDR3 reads CATSQGDISYEQYF. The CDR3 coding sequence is TGTGCCACCTCTCAGGGGGATATTTCCTACGAGCAGTACTTC.